This TCR beta chain was profiled in a study of T cells in Graves' hyperthyroidism and ophthalmopathy. Notes on this clonotype: What it binds is unknown.

The TCR beta CDR3 regions underwent amplification using RNA transcripts as the source. With the HTBI primer set, the TCR CDR3 went through a first round of RT-PCR. TCRdb re-analysed the multiplex PCR reads in MiXCR, keeping a single row per CDR3 protein. The data show 550,000 to 600,000 distinct CDR3 sequences, with around 42% seen just once and about 20% held by the top ten. Study conclusions and caveats: Blood samples included most of the expanded thyroid clonotypes exceeding 0.001. Model-based prediction identified ophthalmopathy a median roughly six months prior to its onset.

CDR1 is LNHDA and CDR2 is SQIVND in the germline V gene (reference sequence). The CDR3 has 19 residues. J was trimmed by 7 bases and V by 1 base; bases with no gene match: 16. This sequence originates from an adult woman with Graves' disease, either hyperthyroidism or ophthalmopathy (not recorded which). The sample was peripheral blood or thyroid tissue (not recorded which). The rearrangement joins TRBV19 to TRBJ1-6; 7 nucleotides align to TRBD1. CDR3 DNA: TGTGCCAGTAGTATAGTGAAGGGGGCTTCGGCAATCGACAATTCACCCCTCCACTTT. Translating it yields CASSIVKGASAIDNSPLHF.